This is a list of T cell receptor beta chains from one sample in a study of blood T cell repertoires in COVID-19. Method: immunoSEQ multiplex PCR; TCRdb's copy keeps in-frame clones and lacks some. Here the sample spans around 57,000 clones, roughly 88% being singletons. The sample taken for sequencing was peripheral blood. The source is a woman of 80 years or more with active COVID-19. Both conserved end residues are part of each CDR3. The order of the fields is clone size, J gene, D gene, V gene, CDR3 protein, CDR3 DNA. D genes are given only for firm matches. Size is stated for part of the rows, as once, few or many counts, or as a class when the clone is expanded.

few,TRBJ2-7,TRBD1,TRBV15,CATSRGTGGVYEQYF,TGTGCCACCAGCAGAGGGACAGGGGGTGTATACGAGCAGTACTTC
once,TRBJ2-2,NA,TRBV19,CASSQAGDTGELFF,TGTGCCAGTAGTCAAGCAGGGGATACCGGGGAGCTGTTTTTT
NA,TRBJ2-7,NA,TRBV27,CASASRGPTYEQYF,TGTGCCAGCGCCTCCAGGGGCCCTACCTACGAGCAGTACTTC
NA,TRBJ2-1,NA,TRBV9,CASSPWSRNEQFF,TGTGCCAGCAGCCCATGGAGTCGAAATGAGCAGTTCTTC
NA,TRBJ1-6,NA,TRBV30,CAWSVNPRGESPLHF,TGTGCCTGGAGTGTAAATCCTCGGGGGGAATCACCCCTCCACTTT
NA,TRBJ1-4,NA,TRBV4-3,CASSLRDGQVGEKLFF,TGCGCCAGCAGCCTGCGGGATGGCCAGGTGGGGGAAAAACTGTTTTTT
NA,TRBJ1-2,NA,TRBV28,CASSPPGGGYTF,TGTGCCAGCAGTCCCCCAGGTGGAGGCTACACCTTC
NA,TRBJ2-5,TRBD2,TRBV3-1/TRBV3-2,CASGNGGTPWTQYF,TGTGCCAGCGGCAACGGGGGGACCCCCTGGACCCAGTACTTC
NA,TRBJ1-1,NA,TRBV7-9,CASSPRQTGGTEAFF,TGTGCCAGCAGCCCCCGACAGACGGGGGGCACTGAAGCTTTCTTT
NA,TRBJ1-5,TRBD1,TRBV12-3/TRBV12-4,CASSDKTGQPQHF,TGTGCCAGCAGTGATAAGACAGGGCAGCCCCAGCATTTT
NA,TRBJ2-5,TRBD1,TRBV9,CASGRGAGGETQYF,TGTGCCAGCGGGAGAGGGGCAGGGGGAGAGACCCAGTACTTC
NA,TRBJ2-1,TRBD2,TRBV3-1/TRBV3-2,CASSSTSVSEQFF,TGTGCCAGCAGTTCGACTAGCGTAAGTGAGCAGTTCTTC
NA,TRBJ2-4,NA,TRBV6-2/TRBV6-3,CASSSHSGEIAKNIQYF,TGTGCCAGCAGTTCCCATTCGGGGGAGATAGCCAAAAACATTCAGTACTTC
NA,TRBJ2-2,TRBD2,TRBV5-1,CASSLVASGVNTGELFF,TGCGCCAGCAGCTTGGTGGCTAGCGGGGTGAACACCGGGGAGCTGTTTTTT
NA,TRBJ2-2,TRBD2,TRBV2,CASTGGLAGGPSGELFF,TGTGCCAGCACCGGAGGCCTAGCGGGGGGGCCAAGCGGGGAGCTGTTTTTT
NA,TRBJ1-2,NA,TRBV29-1,CSVEDRGGAYGYTF,TGCAGCGTTGAAGATCGCGGAGGGGCCTATGGCTACACCTTC